This TCR beta chain was observed in a study of T cell responses to AZD1222 COVID-19 vaccine. On the study more broadly: Pooling of second doses given at about 4 or about 12 weeks was done. Broader study findings: Rises in breadth and depth of Spike-specific TCRs came after two AZD1222 doses.

The CDR3 is 15 amino acids. Germline trimming cut 3 bases from V and 4 bases from J; bases unmatched to any gene: 9. Germline CDR1 and CDR2: SGHKS and YYEKEE (reference sequence). About this clone: Its antigen is unidentified.

TCRdb keeps only in-frame clones here, not all; method: immunoSEQ multiplex PCR. This sample carries over 95,000 clones, roughly 90% of them seen once, and the ten largest clones take less than 3.5%. The chain combines TRBV5-5 with TRBJ1-1, with 7 bases fitting TRBD1. The sequenced sample was peripheral blood, obtained on day 0 of AZD1222 vaccination. The sequence came from an adult in good health. In DNA, the CDR3 is TGTGCCAGCAGCTCCCACTTGACAGGGAGCACTGAAGCTTTCTTT. It yields the protein CASSSHLTGSTEAFF. Drawing the rest from reference TRBV5-5 and TRBJ1-1, the complete variable domain is DAGVTQSPTHLIKTRGQQVTLRCSPISGHKSVSWYQQVLGQGPQFIFQYYEKEERGRGNFPDRFSARQFPNYSSELNVNALLLGDSALYLCASSSHLTGSTEAFFGQGTRLTVV.